The 5 T cell receptor beta chains below come from one sample, sequenced in a study of cytomegalovirus exposure and HLA in healthy donors. In the PCR, 60 Vbeta and 13 Jbeta primers were used. Generated by immunoSEQ multiplex PCR, the TCRdb table keeps only in-frame clones and is missing some. The data hold 150,000 to 200,000 clones, with approximately 71% observed a single time. Sequencing used PBMCs. All receptors derive from a girl between 5 and 17 years old in good health and CMV-seronegative.

The chain couples TRBV2 to TRBJ2-7; 8 nucleotides agree with TRBD1. CDR1 is SNHLY, CDR2 FYNNEI, per germline. J gave up 3 bases and V 7 bases, and 8 bases lay outside the gene matches. This CDR3 has 14 amino acids. CDR3 in DNA: TGTGCCAGCATTGGAGGACAGGGCCTCTACGAGCAGTACTTC. Encoded protein: CASIGGQGLYEQYF.

V and J are TRBV10-1 and TRBJ1-1; 9 bases align to TRBD1. V was pared by 7 bases and J by 4 bases, with 22 bases of the junction left unmatched. Germline loops: CDR1 WNHNN, CDR2 SYGVQD (reference sequence). The CDR3 runs to 19 residues. The CDR3 is CASNSHRDREGLLVTEAFF. The CDR3, as DNA: TGCGCCAGCAACTCTCACCGGGACAGGGAAGGGTTACTGGTCACTGAAGCTTTCTTT.

This clone was counted between two and nine times. The genes are TRBV6-5 and TRBJ2-2; 7 bases line up with TRBD2. The CDR3 contains 13 residues. After removal of 10 bases from V and 6 bases from J, the junction contained 8 bases not matched to a gene. From germline, CDR1 is MNHEY and CDR2 SVGAGI. CDR3 in DNA: TGTGCCACCGAGGGGAGGGGCTCCGGGGAGCTGTTTTTT. Translating it yields CATEGRGSGELFF.

This clone appeared a few times. V usage is TRBV10-1 and J usage is TRBJ2-7; no firm D call. Germline CDR1 reads WNHNN; CDR2 reads SYGVQD (reference sequence). CDR3 length: 13 amino acids. The germline V and J ends were trimmed by 5 bases and 7 bases, with 15 bases remaining between them. The CDR3 nucleotides read TGCGCCAGCAGTCCCAAGGTCGGAGAGGAGCAGTACTTC. It is translated as CASSPKVGEEQYF.

The genes are TRBV14 and TRBJ1-1, with TRBD1 as a possible D gene (5 bases). V gave up 1 base and J gave up 6 bases, with 12 bases separating them. The CDR3 covers 14 residues. Germline lookup yields CDR1 SGHDN and CDR2 FVKESK. The DNA for the CDR3 is TGTGCCAGCAGCCAAGTCTTTGGGGGGGCTGAAGCTTTCTTT. It translates to CASSQVFGGAEAFF. Combining the CDR3 with reference TRBV14 and TRBJ1-1 gives the whole variable domain EAGVTQFPSHSVIEKGQTVTLRCDPISGHDNLYWYRRVMGKEIKFLLHFVKESKQDESGMPNNRFLAERTGGTYSTLKVQPAELEDSGVYFCASSQVFGGAEAFFGQGTRLTVV.